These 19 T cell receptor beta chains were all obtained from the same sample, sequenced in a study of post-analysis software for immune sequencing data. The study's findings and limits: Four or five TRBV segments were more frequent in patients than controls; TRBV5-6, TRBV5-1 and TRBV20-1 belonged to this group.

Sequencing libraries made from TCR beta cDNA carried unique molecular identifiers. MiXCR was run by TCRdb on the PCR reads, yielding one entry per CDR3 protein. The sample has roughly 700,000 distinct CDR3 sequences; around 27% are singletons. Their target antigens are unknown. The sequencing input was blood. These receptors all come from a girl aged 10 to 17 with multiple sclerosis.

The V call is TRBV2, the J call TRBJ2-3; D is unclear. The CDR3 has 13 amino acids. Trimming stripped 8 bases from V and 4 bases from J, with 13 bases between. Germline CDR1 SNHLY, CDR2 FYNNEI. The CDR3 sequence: CASALWGSDTQYF. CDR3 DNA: TGTGCCAGCGCCCTCTGGGGTTCAGATACGCAGTATTTT.

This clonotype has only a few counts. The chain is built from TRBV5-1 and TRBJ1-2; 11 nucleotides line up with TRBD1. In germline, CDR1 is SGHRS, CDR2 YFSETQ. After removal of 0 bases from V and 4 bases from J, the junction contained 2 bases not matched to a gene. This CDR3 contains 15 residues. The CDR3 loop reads CASSLEGTGGYGYTF. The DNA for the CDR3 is TGCGCCAGCAGCTTGGAAGGGACAGGGGGCTATGGCTACACCTTC.

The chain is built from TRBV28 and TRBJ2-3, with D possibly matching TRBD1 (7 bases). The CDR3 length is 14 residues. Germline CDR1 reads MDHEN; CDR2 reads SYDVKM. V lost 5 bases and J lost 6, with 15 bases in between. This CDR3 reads CASSVSRGADTQYF. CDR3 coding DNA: TGTGCCAGCAGTGTAAGCAGGGGGGCGGATACGCAGTATTTT.

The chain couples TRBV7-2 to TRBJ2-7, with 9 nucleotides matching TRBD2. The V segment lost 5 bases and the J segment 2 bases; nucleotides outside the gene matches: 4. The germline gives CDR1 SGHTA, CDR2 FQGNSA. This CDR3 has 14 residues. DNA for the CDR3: TGTGCCAGCAGCATTAGCGGGGGAGCCTACGAGCAGTACTTC. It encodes CASSISGGAYEQYF.

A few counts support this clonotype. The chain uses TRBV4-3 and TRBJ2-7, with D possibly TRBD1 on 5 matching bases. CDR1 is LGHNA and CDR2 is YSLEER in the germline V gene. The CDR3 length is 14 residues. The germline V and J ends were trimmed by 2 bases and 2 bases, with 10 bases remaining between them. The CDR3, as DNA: TGCGCCAGCAGCCAAACTACAGGAACCTACGAGCAGTACTTC. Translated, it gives CASSQTTGTYEQYF.

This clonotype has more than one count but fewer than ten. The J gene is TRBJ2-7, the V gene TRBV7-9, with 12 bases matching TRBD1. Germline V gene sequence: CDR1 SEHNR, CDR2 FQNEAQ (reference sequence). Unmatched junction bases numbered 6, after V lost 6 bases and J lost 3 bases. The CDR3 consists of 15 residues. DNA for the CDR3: TGTGCCAGCAGAAACGGGACAGGGGGCGACTACGAGCAGTACTTC. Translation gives CASRNGTGGDYEQYF.

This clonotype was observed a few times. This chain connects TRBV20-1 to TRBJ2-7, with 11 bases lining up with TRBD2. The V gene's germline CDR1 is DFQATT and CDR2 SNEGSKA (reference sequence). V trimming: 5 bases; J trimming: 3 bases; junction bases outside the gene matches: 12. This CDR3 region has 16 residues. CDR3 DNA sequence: TGCAGTGCTGAACCGATCAGACTAGCGGGACACTACGAGCAGTACTTC. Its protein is CSAEPIRLAGHYEQYF.

Here the CDR3 DNA reads TGTGCCAGCAGCGTCCCGCTGAAGGTCGTGTATAACTATGGCTACACCTTC. Protein sequence: CASSVPLKVVYNYGYTF. The chain couples TRBV5-5 to TRBJ1-2; D ambiguous. CDR1 is SGHKS, CDR2 YYEKEE, per germline (reference sequence). This CDR3 has 17 amino acids. The ends were cut back, 4 bases at V and 1 base at J, with 20 bases in the middle.

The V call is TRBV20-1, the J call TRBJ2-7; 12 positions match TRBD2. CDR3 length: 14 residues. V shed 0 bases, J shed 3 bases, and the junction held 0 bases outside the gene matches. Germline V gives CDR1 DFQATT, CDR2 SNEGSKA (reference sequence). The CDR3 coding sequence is TGCAGTGCTAGAGAGACTAGCGGGGGCTACGAGCAGTACTTC. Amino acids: CSARETSGGYEQYF.

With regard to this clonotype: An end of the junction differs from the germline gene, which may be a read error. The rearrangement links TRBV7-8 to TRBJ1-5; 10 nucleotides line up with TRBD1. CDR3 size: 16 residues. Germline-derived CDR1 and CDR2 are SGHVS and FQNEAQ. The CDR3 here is CANSSGQGPGGEPQHF. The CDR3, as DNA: TGTGCCAACAGCTCGGGACAGGGGCCCGGGGGGGAGCCCCAGCATTTT. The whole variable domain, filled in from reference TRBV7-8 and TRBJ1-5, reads GAGVSQSPRYKVAKRGQDVALRCDPISGHVSLFWYQQALGQGPEFLTYFQNEAQLDKSGLPSDRFFAERPEGSVSTLKIQRTQQEDSAVYLCANSSGQGPGGEPQHFGDGTRLSIL.

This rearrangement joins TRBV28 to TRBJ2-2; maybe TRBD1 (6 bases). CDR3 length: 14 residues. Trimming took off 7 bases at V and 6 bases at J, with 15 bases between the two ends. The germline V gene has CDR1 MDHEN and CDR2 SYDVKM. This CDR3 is CASKARGTAGELFF. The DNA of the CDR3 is TGTGCCAGCAAAGCCAGGGGCACAGCCGGGGAGCTGTTTTTT.

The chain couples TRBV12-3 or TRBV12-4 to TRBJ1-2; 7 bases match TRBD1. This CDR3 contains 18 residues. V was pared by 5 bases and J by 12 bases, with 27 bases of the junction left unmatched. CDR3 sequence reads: CASSRPLADTGDPWGHTF. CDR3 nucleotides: TGTGCCAGCAGTCGCCCCCTAGCAGACACAGGGGACCCCTGGGGCCACACCTTC.

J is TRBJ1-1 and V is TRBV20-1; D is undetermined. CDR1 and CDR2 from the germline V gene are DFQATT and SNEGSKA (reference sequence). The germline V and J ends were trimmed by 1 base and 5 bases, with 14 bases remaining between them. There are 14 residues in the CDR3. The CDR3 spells CSARARTRRTEAFF. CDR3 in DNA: TGCAGTGCTAGAGCGAGGACCAGGCGGACTGAAGCTTTCTTT.

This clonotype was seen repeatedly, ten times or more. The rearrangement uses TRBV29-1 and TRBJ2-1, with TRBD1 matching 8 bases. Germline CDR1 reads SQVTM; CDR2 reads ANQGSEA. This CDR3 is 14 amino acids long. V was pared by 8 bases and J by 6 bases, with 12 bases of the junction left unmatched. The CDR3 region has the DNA TGCAGCTTTGGGATTCAGGGGGCTATCAATGAGCAGTTCTTC. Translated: CSFGIQGAINEQFF.

As DNA, the CDR3 is TGTGCCAGCAGCCTCGCCGGGACAGGGTATAATTCACCCCTCCACTTT. This encodes CASSLAGTGYNSPLHF. The chain links TRBV7-2 to TRBJ1-6; 9 bases map to TRBD1. The CDR3 contains 16 residues. J was trimmed by 4 bases and V by 5 bases; bases with no gene match: 6. Germline V gene data show CDR1 as SGHTA and CDR2 as FQGNSA.

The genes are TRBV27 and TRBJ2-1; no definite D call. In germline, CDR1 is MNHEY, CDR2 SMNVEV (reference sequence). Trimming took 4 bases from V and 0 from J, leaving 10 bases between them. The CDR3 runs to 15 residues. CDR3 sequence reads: CASSSDRSSYNEQFF. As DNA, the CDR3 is TGTGCCAGCAGTTCGGATCGGTCCTCCTACAATGAGCAGTTCTTC.

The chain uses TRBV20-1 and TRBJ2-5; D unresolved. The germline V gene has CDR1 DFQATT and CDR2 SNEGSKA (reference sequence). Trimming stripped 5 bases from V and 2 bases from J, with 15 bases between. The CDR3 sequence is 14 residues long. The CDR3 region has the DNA TGCAGTGCTCAGAGATATGGGCAGCAAGAGACCCAGTACTTC. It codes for CSAQRYGQQETQYF.

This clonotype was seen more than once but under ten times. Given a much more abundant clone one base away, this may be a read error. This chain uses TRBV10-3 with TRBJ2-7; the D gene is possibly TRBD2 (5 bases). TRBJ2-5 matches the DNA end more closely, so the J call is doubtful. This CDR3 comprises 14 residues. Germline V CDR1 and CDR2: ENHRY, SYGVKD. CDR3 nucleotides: TGTGCCATCGGGAGCGACACCGCCGGGGAGACCCAGTACTTC. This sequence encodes CAIGSDTAGETQYF.

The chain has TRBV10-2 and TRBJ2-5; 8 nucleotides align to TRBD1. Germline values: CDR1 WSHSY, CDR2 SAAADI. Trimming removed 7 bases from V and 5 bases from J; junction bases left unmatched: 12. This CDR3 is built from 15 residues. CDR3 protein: CASTIRDRLGETQYF. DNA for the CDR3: TGCGCCAGCACTATACGGGACAGGCTAGGGGAGACCCAGTACTTC.